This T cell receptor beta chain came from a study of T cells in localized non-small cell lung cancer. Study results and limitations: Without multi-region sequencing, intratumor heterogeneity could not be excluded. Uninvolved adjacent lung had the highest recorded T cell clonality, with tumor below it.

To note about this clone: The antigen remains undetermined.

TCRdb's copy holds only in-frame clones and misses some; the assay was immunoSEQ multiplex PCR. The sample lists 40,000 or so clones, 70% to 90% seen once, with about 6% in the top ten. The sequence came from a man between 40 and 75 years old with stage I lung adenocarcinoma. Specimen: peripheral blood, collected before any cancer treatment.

The CDR3 sequence is CASSLARGQPQHF. For the CDR3, the DNA is TGTGCCAGCAGCTTAGCGCGAGGTCAGCCCCAGCATTTT. The chain couples TRBV7-2 to TRBJ1-5, with D unclear. Trimming removed 0 bases from V and 6 bases from J, with 6 bases in between. CDR1 and CDR2 from the germline V gene are SGHTA and FQGNSA. The CDR3 is made up of 13 amino acids.